This passage covers 19 T cell receptor beta chains from one sample sequenced in a study of cytomegalovirus exposure and HLA in healthy donors. Amplification used 60 Vbeta primers and 13 Jbeta primers. The table came from immunoSEQ multiplex PCR; TCRdb's copy has only in-frame clones and leaves some out. Of under 150,000 clones listed, approximately 80% were seen once; the top ten hold 1% to 1.5%. Sequencing was done on a sample of PBMCs. These receptors were collected from a girl aged 2 to 9 in good health and CMV-seronegative.

This clone came up a few times. The chain recombines TRBV25-1 with TRBJ2-7; 13 nucleotides match TRBD2. CDR1 is MGHDK and CDR2 is SYGVNS in the germline V gene. J lost 4 bases, V lost 4 bases, and 10 bases had no gene match. The CDR3 sequence is 17 residues long. DNA of the CDR3: TGTGCCAGCAGTGTTGGGACTAGCGGGAACCCTTGGTACGAGCAGTACTTC. The encoded protein is CASSVGTSGNPWYEQYF.

The chain employs TRBV27 and TRBJ1-2, with D perhaps matching TRBD1 (6 bases). Per germline, CDR1 MNHEY and CDR2 SMNVEV (reference sequence). The CDR3 covers 15 residues. Trimming removed 5 bases at V and 8 bases at J, with 21 bases between. CDR3 sequence reads: CASSPERPGGRGYTF. The CDR3 nucleotides read TGTGCCAGCAGTCCCGAAAGGCCGGGGGGGCGAGGCTACACCTTC.

The chain has TRBV7-8 and TRBJ1-3; perhaps TRBD1 as D (5 bases). Germline CDR1 is SGHVS and CDR2 is FQNEAQ. With 5 bases removed from V and 3 bases from J, the gap between germline ends came to 14 bases. The CDR3 runs to 15 residues. This CDR3 is CASSPGRAGGNTIYF. The CDR3 DNA reads as TGTGCCAGCAGCCCAGGGAGGGCTGGTGGAAACACCATATATTTT.

The rearrangement uses TRBV2 and TRBJ1-6, with 9 bases lining up with TRBD1. The germline CDR1 and CDR2 sequences are SNHLY and FYNNEI. J was trimmed by 10 bases and V by 8 bases; bases with no gene match: 6. This CDR3 is built from 13 residues. The CDR3 region has the DNA TGTGCCAGCCGGGACAGGGCCCGGTCACCCCTCCACTTT. This gives the protein CASRDRARSPLHF.

This clone appeared a single time. The rearrangement joins TRBV10-1 to TRBJ1-1; the D is unclear. The CDR3 is made up of 15 amino acids. Between the trimmed V and J ends, which lost 8 bases and 4 bases, there was a span of 20 bases. Germline V lookup: CDR1 WNHNN, CDR2 SYGVQD (reference sequence). Here the CDR3 reads CASAKSPRPSTEAFF. The CDR3 bases are TGCGCCAGCGCCAAATCACCTAGACCCAGCACTGAAGCTTTCTTT.

The rearrangement links TRBV19 to TRBJ2-7; tentatively, D is TRBD2 (6 bases). The V gene lost 7 bases and the J gene lost 0 bases, with 16 bases spanning the gap. The CDR3 totals 15 residues. From germline, CDR1 is LNHDA and CDR2 SQIVND (reference sequence). This CDR3 reads CASTAGTGASYEQYF. CDR3 DNA sequence: TGTGCCAGTACAGCCGGGACTGGTGCCTCCTACGAGCAGTACTTC.

The chain links TRBV4-3 to TRBJ2-3; a weak D match, TRBD1 (5 bases). The CDR3 spans 15 residues. Germline-derived CDR1 and CDR2 are LGHNA and YSLEER. V was clipped by 0 bases and J by 4 bases, with 11 bases between them. CDR3 residues: CASSQDIGVPDTQYF. CDR3 in DNA: TGCGCCAGCAGCCAAGACATAGGGGTTCCAGATACGCAGTATTTT.

The V call is TRBV27, the J call TRBJ2-1, with a tentative D call TRBD2 (6 bases). Germline lookup yields CDR1 MNHEY and CDR2 SMNVEV (reference sequence). The V end lost 6 bases, the J end lost 0 bases, and 12 bases lay between the germline ends. CDR3 length equals 15 residues. In nucleotides, the CDR3 is TGTGCCAGCAGAGAGCGGGCCTACTCCTACAATGAGCAGTTCTTC. Translating it yields CASRERAYSYNEQFF.

The DNA for the CDR3 is TGTGCCTGGGTAGGGGGGGGCCTCTCCTACAATGAGCAGTTCTTC. It translates to CAWVGGGLSYNEQFF. The V call is TRBV30, the J call TRBJ2-1, with D possibly matching TRBD2 (7 bases). Germline loops: CDR1 GTSNPN, CDR2 SVGIG (reference sequence). The germline V and J ends were trimmed by 5 bases and 0 bases, with 14 bases remaining between them. The CDR3 contains 15 residues.

The J gene is TRBJ2-5, the V gene TRBV28; 9 positions agree with TRBD2. The DNA end is a closer match to TRBJ2-7, so the J assignment may be wrong. Germline CDR1 reads MDHEN; CDR2 reads SYDVKM. The length of the CDR3 is 15 residues. CDR3 in amino acids: CASSLGAGGPYEQYF. The CDR3, as DNA: TGTGCCAGCAGTTTGGGGGCGGGAGGGCCCTACGAGCAGTACTTC.

The chain's CDR3 is CASSAGQLLQETQYF. CDR3 DNA sequence: TGCGCCAGCAGCGCGGGACAGCTACTCCAAGAGACCCAGTACTTC. The chain combines TRBV10-1 with TRBJ2-5, with D perhaps matching TRBD1 (7 bases). V lost 6 bases, J lost 1 base, and 15 bases lay in between. Per germline, CDR1 WNHNN and CDR2 SYGVQD (reference sequence). This CDR3 comprises 15 residues.

The table lists this clone with a few counts. The chain is built from TRBV29-1 and TRBJ2-1; D is perhaps TRBD1 (6 bases). The germline V gene encodes CDR1 SQVTM and CDR2 ANQGSEA. Between the trimmed V and J ends, which lost 5 bases and 7 bases, there was a span of 15 bases. The CDR3 totals 13 residues. The CDR3 DNA is TGCAGCGTTCCGTGGGGGCGAGGGAATGAGCAGTTCTTC. Its protein product is CSVPWGRGNEQFF.

The chain carries TRBV5-1 and TRBJ1-1, with 9 bases identical to TRBD1. Germline CDR1 and CDR2: SGHRS and YFSETQ. The CDR3 is 14 amino acids. The V segment lost 5 bases and the J segment 4 bases; nucleotides outside the gene matches: 6. For the CDR3, the DNA is TGCGCCAGCAGTCGACAGGGGGGGAGCACTGAAGCTTTCTTT. This codes for CASSRQGGSTEAFF.

This clone was picked up a small number of times. CDR3 amino acids: CASRVLANQFSGNTIYF. DNA for the CDR3: TGTGCCAGCAGGGTTCTCGCTAACCAATTCTCTGGAAACACCATATATTTT. The V call is TRBV14, the J call TRBJ1-3; D remains unclear. V lost 6 bases, J lost 0 bases, and 18 bases lay in between. The germline V gene encodes CDR1 SGHDN and CDR2 FVKESK. The length of the CDR3 is 17 residues. Variable domain in full (rest from reference TRBV14 and TRBJ1-3): EAGVTQFPSHSVIEKGQTVTLRCDPISGHDNLYWYRRVMGKEIKFLLHFVKESKQDESGMPNNRFLAERTGGTYSTLKVQPAELEDSGVYFCASRVLANQFSGNTIYFGEGSWLTVV.

This clone was counted once. The J gene is TRBJ2-7, the V gene TRBV7-9, with a possible D match to TRBD1 (6 bases). Trimming removed 5 bases from V and 4 bases from J, with 15 bases in between. CDR1 is SEHNR and CDR2 is FQNEAQ in the germline V gene (reference sequence). CDR3 length equals 14 residues. The DNA for the CDR3 is TGTGCCAGCAGCCCATCGGACAGAGTGTACGAGCAGTACTTC. Translated, it gives CASSPSDRVYEQYF.

The V call is TRBV7-8, the J call TRBJ2-1; D not resolved. This CDR3 comprises 12 residues. Trimming took 2 bases from V and 10 from J, leaving 9 bases between them. Germline CDR1 reads SGHVS; CDR2 reads FQNEAQ. CDR3 protein: CASSLLIEEQFF. The CDR3 nucleotides are TGTGCCAGCAGCTTACTAATCGAGGAGCAGTTCTTC.

The rearrangement uses TRBV27 and TRBJ2-7, with 7 bases that match TRBD1. The J segment lost 4 bases and the V segment lost 5 bases, leaving 11 bases of the junction unmatched. The CDR3 spans 15 residues. Germline CDR1 reads MNHEY; CDR2 reads SMNVEV (reference sequence). The CDR3 nucleotides read TGTGCCAGCAGTCCATTCCGGGACAGTGGGTACGAGCAGTACTTC. This sequence encodes CASSPFRDSGYEQYF.

This rearrangement joins TRBV4-2 to TRBJ2-5; TRBD1 matches 11 bases. The CDR3 totals 21 residues. The V gene's germline CDR1 is LGHNA and CDR2 YNFKEQ. V lost 4 bases and J lost 4; bases outside the gene matches: 23. The chain's CDR3 is CASSRLWSRDRGRLRAETQYF. The CDR3 region has the DNA TGTGCCAGCAGCCGCCTTTGGTCCCGGGACAGGGGGAGATTGCGGGCAGAGACCCAGTACTTC.

This clone has more than one count but fewer than ten. The same CDR3 also results from other DNA sequences found in this sample. The chain has TRBV2 and TRBJ2-5, with D unclear. Trimming took 5 bases from V and 5 from J, leaving 3 bases between them. This CDR3 is built from 10 residues. Germline CDR1 SNHLY, CDR2 FYNNEI. The CDR3 region has the DNA TGTGCCAGCAGTCGTGAGACCCAGTACTTC. It codes for CASSRETQYF.